These T cell receptor beta chains were read from a single sample in a study of GPR56 and killer-like receptors on CD4 memory cells. Each CDR3 protein gets one entry in TCRdb, which reprocessed the reads and gives no DNA. The table lists just over 3,000 distinct CDR3 sequences. Sequencing was performed on memory CD4+ T cells from blood. These TCRs come from a human donor in good health. The CDR3 runs from the conserved cysteine through the conserved F or W. The order of the fields is V gene, CDR3 length, clone size, J gene, CDR3 protein. Part of the rows lack a size; the others show once, few, many or a class for expanded clones.

>TRBV11-1|15|-|TRBJ1-2
CASSLMYGTGNGYTF
>TRBV5-5|16|-|TRBJ2-1
CASSGRGGRSYNEQFF
>TRBV9|15|medium-sized|TRBJ2-3
CASSVGTSEADTQYF
>TRBV7-2|15|-|TRBJ2-2
CASSSVGGPTGELFF
>TRBV20-1|12|-|TRBJ2-3
CSAQGQRDTQYF
>TRBV6-5|17|-|TRBJ2-3
CASRAGLAGASTDTQYF
>TRBV29-1|17|-|TRBJ2-5
CSVAGAGTSGGQETQYF
>TRBV5-6|15|medium-sized|TRBJ2-7
CASSFSGRPTYEQYF
>TRBV6-5|14|medium-sized|TRBJ1-1
CASRPDGGDTEAFF
>TRBV19|16|large|TRBJ2-2
CASRKTESISSRELFF
>TRBV10-3|16|-|TRBJ2-2
CAISEFSGTNTGELFF
>TRBV6-2/TRBV6-3|14|-|TRBJ1-6
CASSRQGASSPLHF
>TRBV5-1|14|-|TRBJ1-2
CASSFRPDRDGYTF
>TRBV19|15|medium-sized|TRBJ2-7
CASSIVSGDLYEQYF
>TRBV6-1|14|medium-sized|TRBJ2-7
CASGTGTGDREQYF
>TRBV11-2|15|-|TRBJ2-7
CASSLDLGQLHEQYF
>TRBV20-1|14|-|TRBJ2-3
CSARPRASTDTQYF
>TRBV19|13|medium-sized|TRBJ2-1
CASSRGQGNEQFF
>TRBV19|16|-|TRBJ2-1
CASSIAGTGAYNEQFF
>TRBV28|16|medium-sized|TRBJ1-1
CASSSFGQGGFTEAFF
>TRBV4-3|14|-|TRBJ2-1
CASSLGGAGHEQFF
>TRBV11-3|15|-|TRBJ2-1
CASSLAAGGPIEQFF
>TRBV29-1|14|medium-sized|TRBJ2-5
CSVGTSGGKETQYF
>TRBV5-6|13|medium-sized|TRBJ2-5
CASSSRVGETQYF
>TRBV20-1|15|-|TRBJ2-7
CSAISGGTGSKQQYF
>TRBV6-5|21|large|TRBJ2-2
CASRRRGASGGPRANTGELFF
>TRBV6-1|16|-|TRBJ1-5
CASSEFFGGNNQPQHF
>TRBV20-1|12|-|TRBJ1-5
CSANRGNQPQHF
>TRBV4-2|13|-|TRBJ2-2
CASSQDGARELFF
>TRBV2|18|-|TRBJ2-3
CASRRTSGLSIHTDTQYF
>TRBV10-3|13|-|TRBJ1-5
CAISGRGNQPQHF
>TRBV20-1|14|-|TRBJ2-2
CSARRTANTGELFF
>TRBV18|13|-|TRBJ1-5
CASSRDRDQPQHF
>TRBV10-3|15|large|TRBJ2-1
CAISGTSGGAGEQFF
>TRBV20-1|14|-|TRBJ2-5
CSANRWAGEETQYF
>TRBV7-9|14|-|TRBJ1-6
CASSLEAQNSPLHF
>TRBV6-1|15|-|TRBJ2-3
CASSRTSGGALTQYF
>TRBV9|16|-|TRBJ2-7
CASSAGTSGGAYEQYF
>TRBV5-6|13|medium-sized|TRBJ2-7
CASSGRDRYEQYF
>TRBV7-2|14|medium-sized|TRBJ1-2
CASSLRQGASGYTF
>TRBV29-1|13|medium-sized|TRBJ2-7
CSVDGDSPYEQYF
>TRBV7-2|15|medium-sized|TRBJ1-5
CASSFTGVFSQPQHF
>TRBV7-2|15|-|TRBJ2-1
CASSFDGGAPNEQFF